Reported below is one TCR beta chain. This CDR3 has 14 amino acids. V was clipped by 3 bases and J by 7 bases; unmatched bases: 5. Germline V gene data show CDR1 as SGHNT and CDR2 as YENEEA. The Seattle patients joined while their infection was active and were tracked longitudinally afterward. This entry is derived from a study of blood T cell repertoires in COVID-19. In the authors' methods: Cell counts per sample came from amplifying reference gene primers. Assay: immunoSEQ multiplex PCR; the TCRdb copy retains only in-frame clones and omits some. The D gene and trimming were derived from the DNA, and the V and J assignments and clone size from that table. Altogether 300,000 to 350,000 clones are present, 87% being singletons, with the ten largest covering approximately 10%.

Sequences were obtained from peripheral blood. The J gene is TRBJ2-3, the V gene TRBV11-3, with TRBD2 identical over 9 bases. The receptor was derived from a man aged 25 to 40 with COVID-19, enrolled during active disease. The CDR3 is CASSFGGGGNTQYF. The CDR3 DNA reads as TGTGCCAGCAGCTTCGGCGGGGGGGGAAATACGCAGTATTTT.